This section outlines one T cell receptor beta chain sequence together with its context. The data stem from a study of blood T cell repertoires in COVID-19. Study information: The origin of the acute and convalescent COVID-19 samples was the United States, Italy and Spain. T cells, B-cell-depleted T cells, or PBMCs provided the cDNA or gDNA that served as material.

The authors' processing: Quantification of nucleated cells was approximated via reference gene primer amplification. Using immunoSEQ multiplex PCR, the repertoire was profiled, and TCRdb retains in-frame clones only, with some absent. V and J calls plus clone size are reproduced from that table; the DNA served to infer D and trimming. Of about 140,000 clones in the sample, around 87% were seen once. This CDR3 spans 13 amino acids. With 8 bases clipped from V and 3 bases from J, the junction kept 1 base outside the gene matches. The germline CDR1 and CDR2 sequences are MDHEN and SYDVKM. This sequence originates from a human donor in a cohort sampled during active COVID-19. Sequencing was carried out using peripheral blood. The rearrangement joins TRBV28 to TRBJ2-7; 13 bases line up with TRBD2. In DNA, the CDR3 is TGTGCCAGCCGGACTAGCGGGGGCTACGAGCAGTACTTC. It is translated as CASRTSGGYEQYF.